This TCR beta chain was recorded in a study of Graves' ophthalmopathy and Graves' hyperthyroidism. The CDR3 totals 11 residues. Losses at the gene ends were 7 bases for V and 5 bases for J; bases not matched to a gene: 3. CDR1 and CDR2 from the germline V gene are SQVTM and ANQGSEA. Where ophthalmopathy was present, donors had moderate-to-severe activity, CAS ≥3, NOSPECS ≥4 and duration under 3 months. Serum thyroxine and TRAb, along with clinical symptoms, thyroid ultrasound and orbital computed tomography, were what diagnosis relied on. CDR3 regions of TCR beta were amplified from RNA transcripts. HTBI primers served in a first-round RT-PCR, which a second-round multiplex PCR followed. TCRdb used MiXCR to reprocess the multiplex PCR reads, holding one entry per CDR3 protein. The top ten clones hold 2.5% to 3.5% of a sample with hundreds of thousands of distinct CDR3 sequences, roughly two fifths of them seen once.

This clonotype was seen only once. Sequences were obtained from peripheral blood. V is TRBV29-1 and J is TRBJ2-7; 9 bases are shared with TRBD1. This clonotype was sampled from an adult man with Graves' ophthalmopathy. The CDR3 nucleotides read TGCAGCGGGGACAGGGTTCACGAGCAGTACTTC. It is translated as CSGDRVHEQYF.